This note documents a single T cell receptor beta chain sequence. The germline V gene has CDR1 WNHNN and CDR2 SYGVQD (reference sequence). There are 14 residues in the CDR3. V dropped 11 bases and J dropped 6; count of bases not matched to a gene: 12. As originally analysed: Amplification with reference gene primers provided the estimates of nucleated cell counts. Using immunoSEQ multiplex PCR, the repertoire was profiled, and TCRdb retains in-frame clones only, with some absent. Clonal size and the V and J genes are those of that table, whereas D and trimming came from the DNA. The table lists over 85,000 clones, 70% to 90% of them singletons. The data were obtained in a study of blood T cell repertoires in COVID-19.

The sequence derives from a man aged 50 to 60 with active or convalescent COVID-19. Sample: peripheral blood. The chain has TRBV10-1 and TRBJ2-2, with 7 bases fitting TRBD1. As DNA, the CDR3 is TGCGCCTCCTCGACAGGGCTAGATCCCGGGGAGCTGTTTTTT. Translated: CASSTGLDPGELFF.